These 31 T cell receptor beta chains originate from one sample sequenced in a study of T cells in localized non-small cell lung cancer. This table comes from immunoSEQ multiplex PCR, and its TCRdb copy is limited to in-frame clones, with some not included. Here the sample spans 20,000 to 30,000 clones, roughly nine tenths being singletons. Source: peripheral blood, taken before any cancer treatment. The source of these receptors is a woman aged 35 to 70 with stage I lung adenocarcinoma.

This sequence joins TRBV6-4 and TRBJ1-1, with unresolved D. Germline V gene lookup returns CDR1 MRHNA and CDR2 SNTAGT. Trimming removed 0 bases at V and 1 base at J, with 6 bases between. CDR3 size: 14 residues. The CDR3 nucleotides read TGTGCCAGCAGTGACTCGGGTCCGAACACTGAAGCTTTCTTT. It encodes CASSDSGPNTEAFF.

The CDR3 spells CASSPTGRSAKQYF. The CDR3, as DNA: TGTGCCAGCAGCCCGACAGGGAGGTCTGCCAAGCAGTACTTC. J is TRBJ2-7 and V is TRBV7-7; D may be TRBD1 (7 bases). V was clipped by 5 bases and J by 8 bases, with 19 bases between them. The CDR3 covers 14 residues. Germline CDR1 reads SSHAT; CDR2 reads FNYEAQ (reference sequence).

About this clone: Other nucleotide sequences from this sample produce the same CDR3. The CDR3 nucleotides are TGTGCCAGCTCACCACGCGTGAACACTGAAGCTTTCTTT. Translating gives CASSPRVNTEAFF. The chain is built from TRBV18 and TRBJ1-1; D unclear. Trimming shortened V by 1 base and J by 0 bases, and 3 bases separated the two germline ends. Germline lookup yields CDR1 KGHSH and CDR2 LQKENI. This CDR3 has 13 residues.

This chain joins TRBV11-2 and TRBJ2-7, with 8 bases that match TRBD2. Germline-derived CDR1 and CDR2 are SGHAT and FQNNGV. V lost 5 bases, J lost 1 base, and 10 bases stayed unmatched. This CDR3 contains 16 residues. CDR3 loop: CASSARLARKSYEQYF. Here the CDR3 DNA reads TGTGCCAGCAGCGCCAGACTAGCGCGCAAGTCCTACGAGCAGTACTTC.

J is TRBJ1-2 and V is TRBV5-1; the D is unclear. Between the trimmed V and J ends, which lost 3 bases and 7 bases, there was a span of 13 bases. Germline values: CDR1 SGHRS, CDR2 YFSETQ. The CDR3 sequence is 13 residues long. CDR3 sequence reads: CASSSEFLVGYTF. CDR3 in DNA: TGCGCCAGCAGCTCCGAGTTTTTGGTTGGCTACACCTTC.

The chain is built from TRBV27 and TRBJ2-7, with 12 bases that match TRBD2. V shed 2 bases and J 2 bases; nucleotides not matched to a gene: 1. This CDR3 is 15 amino acids long. The germline V gene has CDR1 MNHEY and CDR2 SMNVEV (reference sequence). The CDR3 region is CASSLLAGGPYEQYF. The CDR3 DNA reads as TGTGCCAGCAGTTTACTAGCGGGGGGGCCCTACGAGCAGTACTTC.

The J gene is TRBJ2-1, the V gene TRBV7-3, with D possibly TRBD2 on 6 matching bases. CDR1 and CDR2 (germline): SGHTA, FQGTGA. V gave up 2 bases and J gave up 10 bases, with 18 bases separating them. The CDR3 is 15 amino acids. This CDR3 is CASSLGQGLKQEQFF. The CDR3 bases are TGTGCCAGCAGCTTAGGGCAGGGACTTAAACAAGAGCAGTTCTTC.

V usage is TRBV5-4 and J usage is TRBJ1-1, with D unclear. Trimming removed 3 bases from V and 11 bases from J, with 20 bases in between. Germline loops: CDR1 SGHNT, CDR2 YYREEE (reference sequence). This CDR3 contains 14 residues. In DNA, the CDR3 is TGTGCCAGCAGCTCTCGTGAGGGTTCTTCGTTGGCTTTCTTT. As protein: CASSSREGSSLAFF.

The V gene is TRBV4-3, the J gene TRBJ1-2, with D unresolved. V was cut by 1 base and J by 1 base, with 10 bases left in between. The V gene's germline CDR1 is LGHNA and CDR2 YSLEER. The CDR3 has 15 amino acids. The CDR3 here is CASSQGFTYNYGYTF. The DNA for the CDR3 is TGCGCCAGCAGCCAAGGATTTACATATAACTATGGCTACACCTTC.

This chain uses TRBV11-2 with TRBJ1-5; TRBD1 is a possible D gene (6 bases). The CDR3 is made up of 20 amino acids. Germline assignment: CDR1 SGHAT and CDR2 FQNNGV. V lost 0 bases and J lost 0, with 21 bases in between. CDR3 sequence reads: CASSLDQSGHHPYSNQPQHF. In nucleotides, the CDR3 is TGTGCCAGCAGCTTAGACCAATCGGGACACCATCCCTATAGCAATCAGCCCCAGCATTTT. Drawing the rest from reference TRBV11-2 and TRBJ1-5, the complete variable domain is EAGVAQSPRYKIIEKRQSVAFWCNPISGHATLYWYQQILGQGPKLLIQFQNNGVVDDSQLPKDRFSAERLKGVDSTLKIQPAKLEDSAVYLCASSLDQSGHHPYSNQPQHFGDGTRLSIL.

This chain links TRBV4-1 with TRBJ2-3; 10 positions match TRBD2. Germline V lookup: CDR1 MGHRA, CDR2 YSYEKL. The CDR3 totals 18 residues. The V gene end was trimmed by 0 bases and the J gene end by 6 bases; junction bases not matched to a gene: 12. The CDR3 protein is CASSQDVPIAGGQDTQYF. The CDR3 DNA sequence: TGCGCCAGCAGCCAAGATGTACCTATAGCGGGGGGCCAGGATACGCAGTATTTT.

The V and J genes are TRBV7-3 and TRBJ2-7; D gene ambiguous. Trimming stripped 1 base from V and 7 bases from J, with 11 bases between. CDR3 length equals 13 residues. Germline V gives CDR1 SGHTA, CDR2 FQGTGA. The CDR3 DNA reads TGTGCCAGCAGCTTAATGTGGCGATCGGAGCAGTACTTC. This encodes CASSLMWRSEQYF.

The chain carries TRBV27 and TRBJ2-7; D is possibly TRBD1 or TRBD2 (5 bases each). This CDR3 is built from 15 residues. V gave up 3 bases and J gave up 0 bases, with 12 bases separating them. Germline lookup yields CDR1 MNHEY and CDR2 SMNVEV (reference sequence). CDR3 residues: CASSLERGSSYEQYF. The CDR3 DNA reads TGTGCCAGCAGTTTGGAACGGGGCAGCTCCTACGAGCAGTACTTC.

The chain employs TRBV6-5 and TRBJ2-1; TRBD2 matches 8 bases. The CDR3 length is 15 residues. Germline-derived CDR1 and CDR2 are MNHEY and SVGAGI. Trimming at V came to 6 bases and at J to 12 bases, leaving 16 bases not matched to a gene. The CDR3 reads CASRPSGLDGLGQFF. Written as DNA, the CDR3 is TGTGCCAGCAGACCGTCGGGACTAGATGGTTTGGGGCAGTTCTTC.

The rearrangement links TRBV5-1 to TRBJ2-1, with TRBD1 identical over 8 bases. After removal of 4 bases from V and 5 bases from J, the junction contained 5 bases not matched to a gene. Germline CDR1 and CDR2: SGHRS and YFSETQ. The CDR3 length is 14 residues. The CDR3: CASSQGQDHNEQFF. CDR3 sequence (DNA): TGCGCCAGCAGCCAGGGACAGGACCACAATGAGCAGTTCTTC.

The chain couples TRBV6-1 to TRBJ1-1; D may be TRBD1 (5 bases). Looked up from germline, CDR1 is MNHNS and CDR2 is SASEGT. The CDR3 has 13 residues. The V gene lost 6 bases and the J gene lost 0 bases, with 8 bases spanning the gap. The CDR3 DNA is TGTGCCAGCAGGCAACAGGTGAACACTGAAGCTTTCTTT. The encoded protein is CASRQQVNTEAFF.

V is TRBV7-2 and J is TRBJ2-1; TRBD2 matches at 8 bases. The CDR3 has 12 amino acids. Germline V gene sequence: CDR1 SGHTA, CDR2 FQGNSA. The ends lost 5 bases at V and 10 bases at J; junction bases unmatched: 4. The CDR3 reads CASSIQRGEQFF. DNA for the CDR3: TGTGCCAGCAGCATACAGCGGGGGGAGCAGTTCTTC. The full variable domain, its missing parts supplied by reference TRBV7-2 and TRBJ2-1, is GAGVSQSPSNKVTEKGKDVELRCDPISGHTALYWYRQSLGQGLEFLIYFQGNSAPDKSGLPSDRFSAERTGGSVSTLTIQRTQQEDSAVYLCASSIQRGEQFFGPGTRLTVL.

This rearrangement joins TRBV6-6 to TRBJ1-5; D remains ambiguous. The CDR3 runs to 13 residues. The V gene's germline CDR1 is MNHNY and CDR2 SVGAGI (reference sequence). V was cut by 6 bases and J by 5 bases, with 11 bases left in between. CDR3 loop: CASSRSPYQPQHF. The CDR3 DNA sequence: TGTGCCAGCAGCCGGAGCCCATATCAGCCCCAGCATTTT.

The sample holds one count of this clone. V and J are TRBV18 and TRBJ1-6; weak D call: TRBD1 (5 bases). Trimming pared 3 bases from V and 4 bases from J, leaving 13 bases between. The germline V gene has CDR1 KGHSH and CDR2 LQKENI. The CDR3 is 16 residues long. CDR3 nucleotide sequence: TGTGCCAGCTCACCGACGTCCGGGGGGTATAATTCACCCCTCCACTTT. Protein: CASSPTSGGYNSPLHF. The variable domain in full, with the rest retrieved from reference TRBV18 and TRBJ1-6, is NAGVMQNPRHLVRRRGQEARLRCSPMKGHSHVYWYRQLPEEGLKFMVYLQKENIIDESGMPKERFSAEFPKEGPSILRIQQVVRGDSAAYFCASSPTSGGYNSPLHFGNGTRLTVT.

The chain combines TRBV4-1 with TRBJ2-5; D remains ambiguous. This CDR3 is built from 17 residues. Trimming shortened V by 1 base and J by 5 bases, and 20 bases separated the two germline ends. The germline CDR1 and CDR2 sequences are MGHRA and YSYEKL. The CDR3: CASSQVLRRTSFETQYF. CDR3 DNA: TGCGCCAGCAGCCAAGTACTGAGAAGGACGTCGTTTGAGACCCAGTACTTC.

The chain employs TRBV7-6 and TRBJ2-3; tentative D call: TRBD1 (5 bases). The CDR3 extends over 13 amino acids. CDR1 and CDR2 from the germline V gene are SGHVS and FNYEAQ. The V and J ends lost 2 bases and 6 bases respectively, with 9 bases between them. The CDR3 bases are TGTGCCAGCAGCTTAAACCCAGGGGATACGCAGTATTTT. It codes for CASSLNPGDTQYF.

This clone was recorded once. The rearrangement uses TRBV5-1 and TRBJ1-1; D is possibly TRBD1 (6 bases). Germline CDR1 is SGHRS and CDR2 is YFSETQ. Trimming took 1 base from V and 5 from J, leaving 21 bases between them. The CDR3 is made up of 17 amino acids. This chain's CDR3 is CASSLSTGQGIGTEAFF. CDR3 bases: TGCGCCAGCAGCTTGTCCACTGGCCAGGGGATTGGGACTGAAGCTTTCTTT.

The chain uses TRBV29-1 and TRBJ1-2; no firm D call. There are 15 residues in the CDR3. V was clipped by 4 bases and J by 4 bases, with 19 bases between them. The germline gives CDR1 SQVTM, CDR2 ANQGSEA. CDR3 region: CSVGASTASRYGYTF. The CDR3 coding sequence is TGCAGCGTTGGGGCCTCAACAGCTTCGCGCTATGGCTACACCTTC.

This clone showed up just once. The chain combines TRBV5-4 with TRBJ1-1, with D hard to call. The CDR3 runs to 13 residues. V lost 0 bases and J lost 6, with 9 bases in between. Germline CDR1 SGHNT, CDR2 YYREEE (reference sequence). The CDR3 is CASSLERSSEAFF. DNA of the CDR3: TGTGCCAGCAGCTTGGAACGGAGCTCTGAAGCTTTCTTT. The entire variable domain, with the rest obtained from reference TRBV5-4 and TRBJ1-1, is as follows: ETGVTQSPTHLIKTRGQQVTLRCSSQSGHNTVSWYQQALGQGPQFIFQYYREEENGRGNFPPRFSGLQFPNYSSELNVNALELDDSALYLCASSLERSSEAFFGQGTRLTVV.

V usage is TRBV25-1 and J usage is TRBJ1-2; the D gene is possibly TRBD1 (5 bases). The CDR3 spans 13 residues. V lost 5 bases and J lost 11, with 18 bases in between. Germline-derived CDR1 and CDR2 are MGHDK and SYGVNS. The CDR3 nucleotides are TGTGCCAGCAGTTTGTTTGCCGACGGGGGTTACACCTTC. Its translation is CASSLFADGGYTF.

The gene calls are TRBV14 and TRBJ1-1; D not resolved. Between the trimmed V and J ends, which lost 2 bases and 3 bases, there was a span of 7 bases. Germline-derived CDR1 and CDR2 are SGHDN and FVKESK. There are 13 residues in the CDR3. CDR3 sequence: CASSQFGDTEAFF. In DNA, the CDR3 is TGTGCCAGCAGCCAATTCGGCGACACTGAAGCTTTCTTT.

The chain has TRBV11-1 and TRBJ1-1; D not certain. Germline assignment: CDR1 SGHAT and CDR2 FQDESV (reference sequence). The V end lost 1 base, the J end lost 7 bases, and 10 bases lay between the germline ends. The CDR3 has 13 amino acids. The CDR3 nucleotides are TGTGCCAGCAGCTTAGGAGGGCGGCTTGAAGCTTTCTTT. Translation gives CASSLGGRLEAFF. Filled out from reference TRBV11-1 and TRBJ1-1, the complete variable domain reads EAEVAQSPRYKITEKSQAVAFWCDPISGHATLYWYRQILGQGPELLVQFQDESVVDDSQLPKDRFSAERLKGVDSTLKIQPAELGDSAMYLCASSLGGRLEAFFGQGTRLTVV.

The chain links TRBV4-3 to TRBJ1-3; 7 bases line up with TRBD1. The J segment lost 0 bases and the V segment lost 4 bases, leaving 6 bases of the junction unmatched. The CDR3 consists of 16 residues. Germline CDR1 reads LGHNA; CDR2 reads YSLEER. The CDR3 region is CASSPGGPISGNTIYF. The CDR3 coding sequence is TGCGCCAGCAGCCCAGGGGGGCCGATCTCTGGAAACACCATATATTTT.

The chain links TRBV6-7 to TRBJ2-7; 7 bases map to TRBD1. TRBV6-7 is an ORF; its function is uncertain. The junction had 8 bases not matched to a gene; V was cut back by 6 bases and J by 0 bases. This CDR3 is built from 15 residues. The CDR3 DNA is TGTGCCAGCAGCGACCGGACAGGAAGCTCCTACGAGCAGTACTTC. This gives the protein CASSDRTGSSYEQYF.

The rearrangement links TRBV27 to TRBJ2-5, with TRBD2 matching 12 bases. CDR3 length equals 16 residues. The V gene's germline CDR1 is MNHEY and CDR2 SMNVEV (reference sequence). With V trimmed by 2 bases and J by 2 bases, 3 bases remained unmatched. Here the CDR3 DNA reads TGTGCCAGCAGTTTAGGACTAGCGGGGCGACAAGAGACCCAGTACTTC. This codes for CASSLGLAGRQETQYF.

The V gene is TRBV1, the J gene TRBJ2-4; the table's D call of TRBD2 was not tested on the DNA. TRBV1 is given as a pseudogene. There are 17 residues in the CDR3. The CDR3 region has the DNA TGCACCAGCAGCCAAGGTAGTACGGGTATAGCCAAAAACATTCAGTACTTC. Its protein is CTSSQGSTGIAKNIQYF.